The rows below give T cell receptor beta chains drawn from one sample of a study of blood T cell repertoires in COVID-19. TCRdb keeps only in-frame clones here, not all; method: immunoSEQ multiplex PCR. The sample carries just over 650,000 clones, about 87% recorded once. Source material: peripheral blood. The receptors were gathered from a young woman with acute or convalescent COVID-19. Both conserved end residues are part of each CDR3. Fields, in order: CDR3 length, D gene, J gene, clone size, V gene, CDR3 DNA, CDR3 protein. The D gene is left open where the match is weak. Size values are once, few and many counts, or a class for expanded clones, and some rows have none.

16 . TRBJ2-2 . TRBV18 TGTGCCAGCTCTCATATACAGGTTCAGAACACCGGGGAGCTGTTTTTT CASSHIQVQNTGELFF
15 . TRBJ1-2 . TRBV11-2 TGTGCCAGCCACCCGGCGAGGGTCCCTAACTATGGCTACACCTTC CASHPARVPNYGYTF
14 TRBD2 TRBJ2-7 . TRBV7-8 TGTGCCAGCAGCTTATCTGCGGGGGAGTACGAGCAGTACTTC CASSLSAGEYEQYF
13 . TRBJ1-1 . TRBV5-8 TGTGCCGACCTGAATCAGGCCCGCACTGAAGCTTTCTTT CADLNQARTEAFF
14 . TRBJ1-1 . TRBV27 TGTGCCAGCAGTTCCAGGGTTCCGAGGACTGAAGCTTTCTTT CASSSRVPRTEAFF
13 . TRBJ2-7 . TRBV27 TGTGCCAGCAGCGCCCGGGGGTCCTACGAGCAGTACTTC CASSARGSYEQYF
15 TRBD2 TRBJ2-1 . TRBV7-3 TGTGCCAGCAGCGAGATAGGACTAGCGGGGTATGAGCAGTTCTTC CASSEIGLAGYEQFF
15 . TRBJ1-4 . TRBV19 TGTGCCAGTAGTTCAGGCCCCAGATCGGGAGAAAAACTGTTTTTT CASSSGPRSGEKLFF
16 . TRBJ1-3 once TRBV3-1/TRBV3-2 TGTGCCAGCAGCCGACGGACAATCCGCTCTGGAAACACCATATATTTT CASSRRTIRSGNTIYF
16 TRBD1 TRBJ1-4 . TRBV2 TGTGCCAGCAGTGAAATACGGGACAGGGGCAGTGAAAAACTGTTTTTT CASSEIRDRGSEKLFF
16 . TRBJ1-1 . TRBV10-1 TGCGCCAGCAGTGAGCCCTCTACGGGGTATGGGACTGAAGCTTTCTTT CASSEPSTGYGTEAFF
14 TRBD1 TRBJ2-7 few TRBV7-3 TGTGCCAGCAGCCCAGGGACAGGGGACTACGAGCAGTACTTC CASSPGTGDYEQYF
15 TRBD2 TRBJ2-3 . TRBV9 TGTGCCAGCAGCGTAGGAACTAGCGGGGGGGATACGCAGTATTTT CASSVGTSGGDTQYF
14 TRBD1 TRBJ2-7 . TRBV4-3 TGCGCCAGCAGCCCGACGACAGGGGGCGTGGAGCAGTACTTC CASSPTTGGVEQYF
14 . TRBJ1-1 . TRBV9 TGTGCCAGCAGCGTAGTAGAGGGGGGGACTGAAGCTTTCTTT CASSVVEGGTEAFF
17 TRBD1 TRBJ1-2 . TRBV29-1 TGCAGCGTCCAGGGTGGGACAGGGGACTCCCGGGGCTATGGCTACACCTTC CSVQGGTGDSRGYGYTF
15 TRBD1 TRBJ1-5 once TRBV19 TGTGCCAGTAGTATGGTACAGGGGGCTTCAAAGCCCCAGCATTTT CASSMVQGASKPQHF
17 . TRBJ2-6 . TRBV7-2 TGTGCCAGCAGCTTAGCGCTTGCCAGCTCTGGGGCCAACGTCCTGACTTTC CASSLALASSGANVLTF
15 . TRBJ1-2 few TRBV5-1 TGCGCCAGCAGCCCTGACCTGGGGGGTAACTATGGCTACACCTTC CASSPDLGGNYGYTF